Shown below are 28 T cell receptor beta chains from a single sample sequenced in a study of blood T cells in healthy people across ages. A J-beta primer mix and a sample-barcoded 5' primer were used in a second PCR of roughly 6 to 11 cycles. TCRdb re-called the 5' RACE reads with MiXCR, one entry per CDR3 protein. The table lists hundreds of thousands of distinct CDR3 sequences, approximately 26% of them singletons. These data also featured in a second study, about T cells of mothers and their children.

Sample: blood. Receptor source: a boy between 2 and 15 years old in good health.

The chain joins TRBV15 to TRBJ2-3, with 7 nucleotides matching TRBD2. Per germline, CDR1 LNHNV and CDR2 YYDKDF (reference sequence). V lost 7 bases to trimming and J lost 5 bases; unmatched junction nucleotides: 12. The CDR3 covers 15 residues. CDR3 in amino acids: CATTSLGREVDTQYF. In DNA, the CDR3 is TGTGCCACCACCTCCTTAGGGAGGGAAGTAGATACGCAGTATTTT.

This clonotype was picked up one time. This chain links TRBV4-3 with TRBJ2-6; no clear D gene. Between the trimmed V and J ends, which lost 1 base and 1 base, there was a span of 8 bases. The germline gives CDR1 LGHNA, CDR2 YSLEER. CDR3 length: 16 amino acids. DNA for the CDR3: TGCGCCAGCAGCCAAGTGCTCGGGTCTGGGGCCAACGTCCTGACTTTC. Its translation: CASSQVLGSGANVLTF.

There are a few counts of this clonotype. The chain uses TRBV30 and TRBJ2-3; 7 bases fit TRBD2. CDR3 length: 17 amino acids. Germline V gene sequence: CDR1 GTSNPN, CDR2 SVGIG (reference sequence). V trimming: 3 bases; J trimming: 6 bases; junction bases outside the gene matches: 18. CDR3: CAWSRFEGGPLRDTQYF. DNA for the CDR3: TGTGCCTGGAGCCGGTTCGAGGGAGGGCCCCTCCGGGATACGCAGTATTTT.

This chain joins TRBV29-1 and TRBJ2-1, with TRBD2 matching over 7 bases. CDR1 SQVTM and CDR2 ANQGSEA come from the germline V gene. This CDR3 contains 15 residues. The V and J ends lost 2 bases and 0 bases, in that order; junction bases with no gene match: 4. CDR3 in DNA: TGCAGCGTTGAACCCCGGGGGGACTCCTACAATGAGCAGTTCTTC. Translation: CSVEPRGDSYNEQFF.

The chain links TRBV7-9 to TRBJ2-2; tentative D call: TRBD2 (5 bases). The CDR3 is 15 residues long. Germline CDR1 SEHNR, CDR2 FQNEAQ (reference sequence). The V end was cut by 5 bases, the J end by 0 bases, with 10 bases between. Written as DNA, the CDR3 is TGTGCCAGCAGCCCCGGGATCACGAACACCGGGGAGCTGTTTTTT. Translated, it gives CASSPGITNTGELFF.

The chain couples TRBV4-1 to TRBJ2-2; possible D gene TRBD1, 5 bases. This CDR3 comprises 15 residues. Trimming stripped 6 bases from V and 0 bases from J, with 11 bases between. Germline V lookup: CDR1 MGHRA, CDR2 YSYEKL. The CDR3 sequence: CASRPPGTNTGELFF. CDR3 coding DNA: TGCGCCAGCAGGCCGCCAGGGACGAACACCGGGGAGCTGTTTTTT.

The chain has TRBV7-9 and TRBJ2-3; 8 bases fit TRBD2. This CDR3 comprises 14 residues. Per the germline V gene, CDR1 is SEHNR and CDR2 is FQNEAQ (reference sequence). V was clipped by 4 bases and J by 5 bases; unmatched bases: 5. CDR3 sequence: CASSSERERDTQYF. The CDR3 DNA reads as TGTGCCAGCAGCTCCGAGCGGGAGAGAGATACGCAGTATTTT. The full variable domain, with the rest looked up from reference TRBV7-9 and TRBJ2-3, is DTGVSQNPRHKITKRGQNVTFRCDPISEHNRLYWYRQTLGQGPEFLTYFQNEAQLEKSRLLSDRFSAERPKGSFSTLEIQRTEQGDSAMYLCASSSERERDTQYFGPGTRLTVL.

Ten or more counts support this clonotype. This chain joins TRBV5-1 and TRBJ1-2, with 8 bases lining up with TRBD1. Trimming at V came to 0 bases and at J to 8 bases, leaving 6 bases not matched to a gene. CDR1 and CDR2 from the germline V gene are SGHRS and YFSETQ. The CDR3 loop spans 14 amino acids. Here the CDR3 DNA reads TGCGCCAGCAGCTTGGCCACGACAGGGGACGGCTACACCTTC. It yields the protein CASSLATTGDGYTF.

The chain combines TRBV4-2 with TRBJ1-2, with unresolved D. This CDR3 region has 12 residues. Germline CDR1 reads LGHNA; CDR2 reads YNFKEQ. With 4 bases removed from V and 3 bases from J, the gap between germline ends came to 6 bases. The CDR3: CASSRTDYGYTF. Written as DNA, the CDR3 is TGTGCCAGCAGCCGGACGGACTATGGCTACACCTTC.

A few counts support this clonotype. The chain recombines TRBV12-3 or TRBV12-4 with TRBJ2-3; TRBD2 matches 13 bases. J was trimmed by 6 bases and V by 5 bases; bases with no gene match: 5. CDR3 length: 15 amino acids. In nucleotides, the CDR3 is TGTGCCAGCAGTCCCAGGACTAGCGGGGGTGATACGCAGTATTTT. Its translation: CASSPRTSGGDTQYF.

This clonotype has a handful of counts. The chain carries TRBV5-1 and TRBJ2-5; D ambiguous. V was pared by 0 bases and J by 2 bases, with 14 bases between. The CDR3 loop spans 16 amino acids. Germline V gene data show CDR1 as SGHRS and CDR2 as YFSETQ. CDR3 sequence reads: CASSLETPIRQETQYF. CDR3 bases: TGCGCCAGCAGCTTGGAGACCCCAATCCGTCAAGAGACCCAGTACTTC. Complete variable domain (other parts from reference TRBV5-1 and TRBJ2-5): KAGVTQTPRYLIKTRGQQVTLSCSPISGHRSVSWYQQTPGQGLQFLFEYFSETQRNKGNFPGRFSGRQFSNSRSEMNVSTLELGDSALYLCASSLETPIRQETQYFGPGTRLLVL.

This clonotype was detected once. The chain uses TRBV4-1 and TRBJ2-7; 7 bases fit TRBD2. V gave up 3 bases and J gave up 2 bases; unmatched junction bases: 7. Germline assignment: CDR1 MGHRA and CDR2 YSYEKL. This CDR3 has 15 residues. CDR3 coding DNA: TGCGCCAGCAGCCATCCGGGAGGCGGGCCCTACGAGCAGTACTTC. Amino acid sequence: CASSHPGGGPYEQYF.

CDR3 sequence: CASRHGTGGGQPQHF. CDR3 DNA sequence: TGTGCCAGCAGACACGGGACAGGGGGCGGTCAGCCCCAGCATTTT. The chain combines TRBV27 with TRBJ1-5, with TRBD1 matching over 12 bases. V shed 6 bases and J 6 bases; nucleotides not matched to a gene: 6. The germline gives CDR1 MNHEY, CDR2 SMNVEV (reference sequence). The CDR3 is made up of 15 amino acids.

This clonotype was observed a few times. The J gene is TRBJ1-1, the V gene TRBV5-4; the match to TRBD1 covers 9 bases. The J segment lost 1 base and the V segment lost 0 bases, leaving 4 bases of the junction unmatched. CDR1 and CDR2 from the germline V gene are SGHNT and YYREEE (reference sequence). This CDR3 spans 16 amino acids. The CDR3 bases are TGTGCCAGCAGCTTGGTCCCGGGACAGGGGAACACTGAAGCTTTCTTT. It is translated as CASSLVPGQGNTEAFF.

In its sample, this clonotype was seen many times. This sequence joins TRBV5-6 and TRBJ2-5; D could derive from TRBD1 or TRBD2 (7 bases each). V was clipped by 5 bases and J by 2 bases, with 25 bases between them. Germline CDR1 and CDR2: SGHDT and YYEEEE. The CDR3 contains 18 residues. DNA of the CDR3: TGTGCCAGCAGTTGGGTCTACCAGGGGGAGGGCACGCAAGAGACCCAGTACTTC. Translation gives CASSWVYQGEGTQETQYF.

This clonotype was seen more than once but under ten times. This chain links TRBV11-2 with TRBJ2-2; 9 nucleotides agree with TRBD2. With V trimmed by 4 bases and J by 0 bases, 15 bases remained unmatched. The germline CDR1 and CDR2 sequences are SGHAT and FQNNGV. CDR3 length equals 20 residues. CDR3: CASSSPHLWVAGANTGELFF. CDR3 nucleotides: TGTGCCAGCAGCTCCCCCCATCTCTGGGTAGCGGGGGCGAACACCGGGGAGCTGTTTTTT.

This clonotype was seen more than once but under ten times. The V gene is TRBV5-1, the J gene TRBJ1-2; the D is unclear. The germline CDR1 and CDR2 sequences are SGHRS and YFSETQ. CDR3 length: 14 amino acids. The V end was cut by 0 bases, the J end by 6 bases, with 12 bases between. CDR3 nucleotides: TGCGCCAGCAGCTTGGCCGGAAGGGCTGATGGCTACACCTTC. Translation: CASSLAGRADGYTF.

The J gene is TRBJ2-3, the V gene TRBV3-1; 8 bases match TRBD2. J lost 1 base, V lost 0 bases, and 3 bases had no gene match. The CDR3 has 16 residues. The germline gives CDR1 LGHDT, CDR2 YNNKEL (reference sequence). The CDR3 DNA sequence: TGTGCCAGCAGCCAAGAGAGCGGGAGCGGCACAGATACGCAGTATTTT. Translating gives CASSQESGSGTDTQYF.

This clonotype was counted a few times. The gene calls are TRBV6-5 and TRBJ1-3; D not certain. The CDR3 sequence is 13 residues long. The V and J ends lost 7 bases and 4 bases respectively, with 11 bases between them. Germline V CDR1 and CDR2: MNHEY, SVGAGI. The CDR3 region is CASNPPGGNTIYF. DNA of the CDR3: TGTGCCAGCAATCCCCCGGGGGGAAACACCATATATTTT.

As to this clonotype: A read error may produce the germline difference seen at one junction end. This chain connects TRBV7-7 to TRBJ2-1, with 7 nucleotides matching TRBD2. Per germline, CDR1 SSHAT and CDR2 FNYEAQ (reference sequence). The length of the CDR3 is 14 residues. CDR3 protein: CASSLSGADNEQFF. DNA of the CDR3: TGTGCTAGCAGCTTAAGCGGGGCCGACAATGAGCAGTTCTTC.

This chain joins TRBV15 and TRBJ2-1; TRBD2 aligns across 11 bases. The germline CDR1 and CDR2 sequences are LNHNV and YYDKDF (reference sequence). The junction had 5 bases not matched to a gene; V was cut back by 5 bases and J by 2 bases. This CDR3 has 16 residues. The CDR3 loop reads CATSRGTSGTYNEQFF. The CDR3 coding sequence is TGTGCCACCAGCCGCGGGACTAGCGGTACCTACAATGAGCAGTTCTTC.

In its sample, this clonotype was seen a few times. The chain joins TRBV27 to TRBJ2-4; TRBD1 or TRBD2 may be the D gene (5 bases each). The germline V gene encodes CDR1 MNHEY and CDR2 SMNVEV (reference sequence). The CDR3 runs to 15 residues. The V gene lost 8 bases and the J gene lost 4 bases, with 18 bases spanning the gap. CDR3 DNA: TGTGCCAGCTTACCTACCGGGGCAGCGAAAAACATTCAGTACTTC. This encodes CASLPTGAAKNIQYF.

The chain links TRBV12-5 to TRBJ1-1; a weak D match, TRBD1 (5 bases). Germline lookup yields CDR1 LGHNT and CDR2 FRNRAP. This CDR3 is 14 amino acids long. V was cut by 1 base and J by 1 base, with 7 bases left in between. CDR3 sequence: CASGLGGQNTEAFF. CDR3 nucleotide sequence: TGTGCTAGTGGTTTGGGGGGCCAGAACACTGAAGCTTTCTTT.

The chain carries TRBV6-5 and TRBJ2-5, with D possibly being TRBD2 (7 bases). The CDR3 covers 16 residues. Germline CDR1 is MNHEY and CDR2 is SVGAGI. Trimming took 6 bases from V and 2 from J, leaving 19 bases between them. CDR3: CASRRLPRGTQETQYF. The CDR3 region has the DNA TGTGCCAGCAGACGTCTGCCGCGGGGGACACAAGAGACCCAGTACTTC.

The rearrangement uses TRBV7-9 and TRBJ2-2; TRBD2 might be the D (5 bases). The CDR3 consists of 14 residues. The ends were cut back, 3 bases at V and 2 bases at J, with 7 bases in the middle. Germline lookup yields CDR1 SEHNR and CDR2 FQNEAQ (reference sequence). The CDR3 DNA reads TGTGCCAGCAGCTTTACTAGTAACACCGGGGAGCTGTTTTTT. Protein product: CASSFTSNTGELFF.

The chain is built from TRBV18 and TRBJ2-4; D perhaps matches TRBD1 (6 bases). V lost 4 bases to trimming and J lost 0 bases, with 13 bases between them. The CDR3 totals 16 residues. CDR1 and CDR2 from the germline V gene are KGHSH and LQKENI. The chain's CDR3 is CASSLGHDVAKNIQYF. For the CDR3, the DNA is TGTGCCAGCTCACTGGGACATGACGTAGCCAAAAACATTCAGTACTTC.

This clonotype has just a few counts. This chain connects TRBV5-1 to TRBJ1-6, with a tentative D call TRBD1 (5 bases). Germline values: CDR1 SGHRS, CDR2 YFSETQ. The CDR3 extends over 15 amino acids. V lost 3 bases to trimming and J lost 8 bases, with 15 bases between them. The CDR3 here is CASSSSQTVDSPLHF. The CDR3 nucleotides are TGCGCCAGCAGCTCCTCCCAGACAGTAGATTCACCCCTCCACTTT. The entire variable domain, with the rest obtained from reference TRBV5-1 and TRBJ1-6, is as follows: KAGVTQTPRYLIKTRGQQVTLSCSPISGHRSVSWYQQTPGQGLQFLFEYFSETQRNKGNFPGRFSGRQFSNSRSEMNVSTLELGDSALYLCASSSSQTVDSPLHFGNGTRLTVT.

This clonotype showed up just a few times. The chain recombines TRBV21-1 with TRBJ1-5. TRBV21-1 is annotated as a pseudogene. CDR3 length: 13 residues. CDR3 DNA: TGTGCCAGCCGGATCGCGGGGAATCAGCCCCAGCATTTT. Translating it yields CASRIAGNQPQHF.